This T cell receptor (beta chain) was recorded in a study of Ad26.COV2.S vaccination and SARS-CoV-2 variants. The germline V gene encodes CDR1 SGHAT and CDR2 FQNNGV. V gave up 2 bases and J gave up 7 bases, with 9 bases separating them. This CDR3 contains 13 residues. Clones were sequenced by immunoSEQ multiplex PCR, and TCRdb holds only the in-frame ones, with some missing. Of 430,000 or so clones in the sample, nearly 90% are singletons; the top ten hold about 2.5%. Treatment indicated: 15 to 20 received Ad26.COV2.S at low or high dose, single or two shots; about 5 received placebo; per-sample allocation not given. Day 63 after the first vaccine or placebo injection was the time point for sampling.

The sample was peripheral blood, taken in a trial of Ad26.COV2.S vaccine versus placebo. This clonotype originated in a person between 18 and 65 years old who received the Ad26.COV2.S COVID-19 vaccine or a placebo. This chain links TRBV11-2 with TRBJ2-1, with TRBD1 as a possible D gene (5 bases). For the CDR3, the DNA is TGTGCCAGCAGCTTAACCGCAGGGAATGAGCAGTTCTTC. It is translated as CASSLTAGNEQFF.